This TCR beta chain was sequenced during a study of blood T cell repertoires in COVID-19. Study context: Researchers got acute and convalescent COVID-19 samples from the United States, Italy and Spain.

Germline V gene data show CDR1 as KGHSH and CDR2 as LQKENI. Trimming at V came to 5 bases and at J to 7 bases, leaving 2 bases not matched to a gene. The CDR3 has 12 amino acids. Of note for this clone: The sample carries other DNA sequences with the same CDR3.

Using immunoSEQ multiplex PCR, the repertoire was profiled, and TCRdb retains in-frame clones only, with some absent. Of about 250,000 clones listed, 75% to 90% are singletons. Material: peripheral blood. The chain has TRBV18 and TRBJ1-2; 9 bases align to TRBD1. The sequence was collected from a woman aged 40 to 55 who had recovered from COVID-19. The CDR3 DNA is TGTGCCAGCTCAGGGGACAGGGCTGGCTACACCTTC. Its translation: CASSGDRAGYTF. The whole variable domain, remainder taken from reference TRBV18 and TRBJ1-2, is NAGVMQNPRHLVRRRGQEARLRCSPMKGHSHVYWYRQLPEEGLKFMVYLQKENIIDESGMPKERFSAEFPKEGPSILRIQQVVRGDSAAYFCASSGDRAGYTFGSGTRLTVV.